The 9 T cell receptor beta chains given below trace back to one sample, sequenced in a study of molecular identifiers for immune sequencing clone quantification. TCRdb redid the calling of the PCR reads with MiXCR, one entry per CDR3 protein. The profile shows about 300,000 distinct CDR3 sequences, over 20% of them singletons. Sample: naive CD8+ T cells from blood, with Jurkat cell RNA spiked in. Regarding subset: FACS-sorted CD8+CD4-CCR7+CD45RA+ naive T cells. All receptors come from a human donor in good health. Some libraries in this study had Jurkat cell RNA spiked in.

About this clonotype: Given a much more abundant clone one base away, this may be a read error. In DNA, the CDR3 is TGTGCCAGCAGTTTAGCTCTCGGGGCCTACGAGCTGTACTTC. Protein sequence: CASSLALGAYELYF. The V call is TRBV28, the J call TRBJ2-7, with D possibly called TRBD1 or TRBD2 (5 bases each). Germline V gene sequence: CDR1 MDHEN, CDR2 SYDVKM. There are 14 residues in the CDR3.

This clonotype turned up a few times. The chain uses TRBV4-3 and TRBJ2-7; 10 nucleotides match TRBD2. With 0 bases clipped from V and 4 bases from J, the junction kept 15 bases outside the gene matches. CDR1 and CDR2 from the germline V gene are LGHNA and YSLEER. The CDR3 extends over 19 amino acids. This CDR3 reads CASSQDVSLGLAEFYEQYF. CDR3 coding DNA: TGCGCCAGCAGCCAAGATGTTTCCCTCGGACTAGCGGAGTTTTACGAGCAGTACTTC.

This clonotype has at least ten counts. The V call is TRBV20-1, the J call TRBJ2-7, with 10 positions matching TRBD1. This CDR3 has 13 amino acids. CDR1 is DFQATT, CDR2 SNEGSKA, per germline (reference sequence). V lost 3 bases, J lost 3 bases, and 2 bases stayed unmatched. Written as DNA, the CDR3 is TGCAGTGCTAGGGACAGGGGGTACTACGAGCAGTACTTC. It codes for CSARDRGYYEQYF.

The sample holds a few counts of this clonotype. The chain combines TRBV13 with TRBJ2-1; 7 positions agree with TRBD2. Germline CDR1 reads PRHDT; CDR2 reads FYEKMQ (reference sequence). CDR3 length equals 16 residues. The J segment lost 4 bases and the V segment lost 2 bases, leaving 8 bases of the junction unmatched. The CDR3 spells CASSLLAVGGYNEQFF. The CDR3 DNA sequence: TGTGCCAGCAGCTTACTAGCTGTGGGGGGGTACAATGAGCAGTTCTTC.

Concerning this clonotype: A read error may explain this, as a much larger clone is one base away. The CDR3 is CSARVRGYEQYF. The CDR3 DNA is TGCAGTGCTAGGGTACGGGGGTACGAGCAGTACTTC. The chain links TRBV20-1 to TRBJ2-7; possibly TRBD2 for D (6 bases). In germline, CDR1 is DFQATT, CDR2 SNEGSKA (reference sequence). Trimming took 3 bases from V and 4 from J, leaving 10 bases between them. The CDR3 runs to 12 residues.

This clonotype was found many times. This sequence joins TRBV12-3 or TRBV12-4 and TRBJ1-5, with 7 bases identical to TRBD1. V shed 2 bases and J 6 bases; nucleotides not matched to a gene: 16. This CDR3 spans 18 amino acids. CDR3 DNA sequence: TGTGCCAGCAGTTTACATTCCGTAGGGGGCTCTCGTAGTCAGCCCCAGCATTTT. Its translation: CASSLHSVGGSRSQPQHF.

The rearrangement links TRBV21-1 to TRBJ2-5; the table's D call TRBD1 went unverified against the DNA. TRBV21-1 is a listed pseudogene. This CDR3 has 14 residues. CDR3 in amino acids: CASSTRDGQETQYF. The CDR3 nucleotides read TGTGCCAGCAGCACCCGGGACGGGCAAGAGACCCAGTACTTC.

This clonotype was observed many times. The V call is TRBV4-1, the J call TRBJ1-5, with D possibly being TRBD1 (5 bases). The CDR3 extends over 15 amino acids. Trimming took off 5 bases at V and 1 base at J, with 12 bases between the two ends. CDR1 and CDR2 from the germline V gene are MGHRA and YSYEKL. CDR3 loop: CASSAGTGSNQPQHF. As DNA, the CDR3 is TGCGCCAGCAGCGCCGGGACGGGGAGCAATCAGCCCCAGCATTTT.

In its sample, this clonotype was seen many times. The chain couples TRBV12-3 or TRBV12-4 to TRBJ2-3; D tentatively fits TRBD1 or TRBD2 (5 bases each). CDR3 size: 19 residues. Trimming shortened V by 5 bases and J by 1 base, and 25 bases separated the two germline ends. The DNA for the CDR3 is TGTGCCAGCAGTCAATCTAGCCTAGGACACCCCTGGCGCACAGATACGCAGTATTTT. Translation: CASSQSSLGHPWRTDTQYF.